Shown below are 10 T cell receptor beta chains from a single sample sequenced in a study of T cells in Graves' hyperthyroidism and ophthalmopathy. RNA transcripts yielded amplified TCR beta CDR3 regions. First-round RT-PCR with HTBI primers amplified the TCR CDR3 region. TCRdb processed the multiplex PCR reads anew with MiXCR; each CDR3 protein has one entry. The sample contains 300,000 to 400,000 distinct CDR3 sequences, roughly 13% of which appear only once. The specimen sequenced was blood. These receptors were obtained from a woman between 18 and 29 years old with Graves' hyperthyroidism.

The CDR3 is CASSSNLDRAEQYF. The CDR3 DNA reads as TGTGCCAGCAGTTCCAACTTAGACAGGGCCGAGCAGTACTTC. The V gene is TRBV6-5, the J gene TRBJ2-7; TRBD1 aligns across 7 bases. This CDR3 contains 14 residues. V lost 4 bases to trimming and J lost 6 bases; unmatched junction nucleotides: 9. Germline values: CDR1 MNHEY, CDR2 SVGAGI.

The table lists this clonotype with many counts. The chain is built from TRBV7-2 and TRBJ2-7; 8 bases are shared with TRBD1. Germline assignment: CDR1 SGHTA and CDR2 FQGNSA. V gave up 5 bases and J gave up 3 bases; unmatched junction bases: 12. There are 16 residues in the CDR3. The CDR3 nucleotides read TGTGCCAGCAGCCTAATTGCGGACAGGGTGAACTACGAGCAGTACTTC. It translates to CASSLIADRVNYEQYF.

This clonotype came up many times. The chain joins TRBV3-1 to TRBJ1-3; 7 bases agree with TRBD1. The ends lost 4 bases at V and 6 bases at J; junction bases unmatched: 9. This CDR3 spans 15 amino acids. CDR1 and CDR2 from the germline V gene are LGHDT and YNNKEL (reference sequence). Written as DNA, the CDR3 is TGTGCCAGCAGCCCCCGGGACAGAAGCAAAAACACCATATATTTT. This codes for CASSPRDRSKNTIYF.

This clonotype came up many times. The chain employs TRBV2 and TRBJ1-2; D remains ambiguous. The CDR3 extends over 13 amino acids. V was pared by 0 bases and J by 8 bases, with 10 bases between. Per germline, CDR1 SNHLY and CDR2 FYNNEI. CDR3 amino acids: CASSEAPELGYTF. CDR3 sequence (DNA): TGTGCCAGCAGTGAAGCCCCCGAGTTAGGCTACACCTTC.

This clonotype was detected many times. This chain uses TRBV11-1 with TRBJ1-1; no definite D call. There are 15 residues in the CDR3. The V end was cut by 5 bases, the J end by 1 base, with 14 bases between. Germline CDR1 SGHAT, CDR2 FQDESV (reference sequence). The CDR3 loop reads CASSLELGRNTEAFF. The CDR3 nucleotides are TGTGCCAGCAGCCTTGAGCTGGGGAGGAACACTGAAGCTTTCTTT.

The chain recombines TRBV20-1 with TRBJ1-5; TRBD1 matches 10 bases. The CDR3 extends over 13 amino acids. Germline assignment: CDR1 DFQATT and CDR2 SNEGSKA (reference sequence). The V gene end was trimmed by 5 bases and the J gene end by 2 bases; junction bases not matched to a gene: 0. The DNA of the CDR3 is TGCAGTGCTGGGACAGGGGGCAATCAGCCCCAGCATTTT. It codes for CSAGTGGNQPQHF.

This clonotype was detected only a few times. V gene TRBV27 combines with J gene TRBJ1-6; no definite D call. Germline V lookup: CDR1 MNHEY, CDR2 SMNVEV (reference sequence). The CDR3 covers 13 residues. V lost 1 base, J lost 7 bases, and 5 bases lay in between. The CDR3 sequence is CASSLLGNSPLHF. The CDR3 DNA is TGTGCCAGCAGTTTATTAGGGAATTCACCCCTCCACTTT.

This clonotype was recorded at least ten times. The genes are TRBV6-1 and TRBJ1-5; TRBD1 is a possible D gene (6 bases). The CDR3 length is 17 residues. Deletions cut 6 bases from V and 1 base from J, with 19 bases between. Germline V lookup: CDR1 MNHNS, CDR2 SASEGT. The CDR3: CASRASRDMGSNQPQHF. The CDR3 DNA sequence: TGTGCCAGCAGAGCGTCCCGGGACATGGGGAGCAATCAGCCCCAGCATTTT.

The table lists this clonotype with a few counts. The rearrangement joins TRBV10-3 to TRBJ1-3; D not resolved. Germline V gives CDR1 ENHRY, CDR2 SYGVKD. The V end was cut by 6 bases, the J end by 4 bases, with 7 bases between. The CDR3 totals 12 residues. CDR3 bases: TGTGCCATCAGGACCGTCGGAAACACCATATATTTT. This gives the protein CAIRTVGNTIYF.

This clonotype was picked up a small number of times. V is TRBV7-9 and J is TRBJ1-4; D not resolved. This CDR3 spans 15 amino acids. From germline, CDR1 is SEHNR and CDR2 FQNEAQ (reference sequence). With 5 bases removed from V and 4 bases from J, the gap between germline ends came to 14 bases. CDR3 in amino acids: CASSPQTVDNEKLFF. Written as DNA, the CDR3 is TGTGCCAGCAGCCCCCAGACGGTAGATAATGAAAAACTGTTTTTT.